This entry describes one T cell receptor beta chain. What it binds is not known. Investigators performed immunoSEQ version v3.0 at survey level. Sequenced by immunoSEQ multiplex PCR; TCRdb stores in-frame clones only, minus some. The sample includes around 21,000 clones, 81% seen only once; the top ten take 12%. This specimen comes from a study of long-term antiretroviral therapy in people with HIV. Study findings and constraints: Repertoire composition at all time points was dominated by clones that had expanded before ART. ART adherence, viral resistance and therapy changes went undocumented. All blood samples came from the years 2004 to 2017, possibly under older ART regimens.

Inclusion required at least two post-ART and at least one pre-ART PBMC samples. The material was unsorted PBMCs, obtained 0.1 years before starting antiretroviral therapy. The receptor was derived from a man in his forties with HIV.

The CDR3 DNA sequence: TGTGCCAGCAGCTTATACAGGACTAGCACAGATACGCAGTATTTT. Amino acids: CASSLYRTSTDTQYF. The chain combines TRBV7-9 with TRBJ2-3, with D perhaps being TRBD1 or TRBD2 (5 bases each). This CDR3 has 15 amino acids. CDR1 and CDR2 (germline): SEHNR, FQNEAQ (reference sequence). V lost 2 bases and J 0 bases, leaving 9 bases between the germline ends.